This T cell receptor beta chain was sequenced in a study of cytomegalovirus exposure and HLA in healthy donors. Findings and caveats of the study: Cytomegalovirus status was reportedly diagnosed by the classifier with high specificity and sensitivity. It was confirmed in vitro that a few of the CMV-associated chains were specific for CMV antigens.

The CDR3 has 14 residues. Germline V CDR1 and CDR2: SGDLS, YYNGEE. V shed 5 bases, J shed 1 base, and the junction held 5 bases outside the gene matches. With regard to this clone: What it recognizes is unknown.

Assay used: immunoSEQ multiplex PCR; TCRdb lists only in-frame clones, some missing. Of some 240,000 clones listed, around four fifths are singletons. The sequence was collected from a woman in her late teens or twenties in good health and CMV-seronegative. Sequencing was performed on PBMCs. The V gene is TRBV9, the J gene TRBJ2-5, with 7 nucleotides matching TRBD1. CDR3 residues: CASSKGDSQETQYF. The CDR3 coding sequence is TGTGCCAGCAGTAAAGGGGACAGCCAAGAGACCCAGTACTTC. Full variable domain (rest looked up from reference TRBV9 and TRBJ2-5): DSGVTQTPKHLITATGQRVTLRCSPRSGDLSVYWYQQSLDQGLQFLIQYYNGEERAKGNILERFSAQQFPDLHSELNLSSLELGDSALYFCASSKGDSQETQYFGPGTRLLVL.